This T cell receptor beta chain derives from a study of blood T cells in healthy people across ages. Study summary: In model experiments, template switching was able to capture about one barcoded beta molecule for every two T cells that were present. Points from the study as a whole: Higher diversity and more naive CD4+ cells were features of long-lived donors, compared to aged donors. Considered underestimates were the diversity estimates obtained from one million T cells.

Germline V gene data show CDR1 as MNHNS and CDR2 as SASEGT. The CDR3 contains 16 residues. Trimming left V 6 bases short and J 0 bases short, with 15 bases between. Alongside a J-beta primer mix, a sample-barcoded 5' primer served in a second PCR lasting about 7 to 11 cycles. MiXCR, applied by TCRdb to the 5' RACE reads, yields one record per CDR3 protein. The sample has some 760,000 distinct CDR3 sequences; 25% are singletons. Regarding this clonotype: Its matching antigen is unknown.

The data also belong to a second study, concerning T cells of mothers and their children. That work adds: No clones detected were persistent microchimeric T cell clones.

This sequence joins TRBV6-1 and TRBJ2-1, with D possibly TRBD1 on 5 matching bases. The clonotype comes from a boy younger than 18 in good health. The sequencing input was blood. CDR3 bases: TGTGCCAGCAGAGGGTGGTCCCAGGGCTCCTACAATGAGCAGTTCTTC. Translating gives CASRGWSQGSYNEQFF.